This TCR beta chain was found in a study of blood T cells in healthy people across ages. For the second PCR, which ran for 7 to 11 cycles, a sample-barcoded 5' primer and a J-beta primer mix were used. TCRdb processed the 5' RACE reads anew with MiXCR; each CDR3 protein has one entry. The sample contains roughly 800,000 distinct CDR3 sequences, 20% to 25% of which appear only once. This clonotype has more than one count but fewer than ten. The CDR3 sequence is 15 residues long. Looked up from germline, CDR1 is DFQATT and CDR2 is SNEGSKA (reference sequence). V was pared by 6 bases and J by 0 bases, with 12 bases between. This same sample was also part of a study on T cells of mothers and their children. Turning to that study: It was related mother-child pairs that showed slightly higher overlap than unrelated pairs, without reaching significance.

The source of this sequence is a boy aged 5-17 years in good health. This chain links TRBV20-1 with TRBJ2-6; D possibly corresponds to TRBD1 (6 bases). Material: blood. The CDR3 loop is CSAKGQPSGANVLTF. CDR3 DNA: TGCAGTGCGAAGGGACAACCCTCTGGGGCCAACGTCCTGACTTTC.